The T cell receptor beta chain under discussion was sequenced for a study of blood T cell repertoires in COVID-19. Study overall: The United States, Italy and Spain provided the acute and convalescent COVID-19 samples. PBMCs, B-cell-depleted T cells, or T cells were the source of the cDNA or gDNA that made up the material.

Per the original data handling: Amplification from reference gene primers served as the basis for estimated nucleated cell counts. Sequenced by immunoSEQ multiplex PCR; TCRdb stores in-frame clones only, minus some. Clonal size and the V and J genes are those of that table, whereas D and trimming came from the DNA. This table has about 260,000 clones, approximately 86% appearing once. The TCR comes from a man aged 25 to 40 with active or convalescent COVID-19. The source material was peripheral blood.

This CDR3 is CASSQPSGAIVDTQYF. CDR3 DNA: TGTGCCAGCAGCCAACCAAGCGGGGCTATCGTGGATACGCAGTATTTT. V usage is TRBV3-1 (or the pseudogene TRBV3-2) and J usage is TRBJ2-3; 7 bases are shared with TRBD2. CDR1 and CDR2 (germline): LGHDT, YNNKEL (reference sequence). The CDR3 loop spans 16 amino acids. V shed 2 bases and J 6 bases; nucleotides not matched to a gene: 11.